This T cell receptor beta chain is drawn from a study of T cells after yellow fever vaccination. Study details: For low cell numbers, libraries were made with SMART-Seq v4 Ultra Low Input. Study-level results: Post-booster repertoires again held most primary-vaccination clones (about 96% CD4, just under 90% CD8). One caveat is that FACS-sorted repertoires could contain abundant clonotypes contaminating from the bulk population.

Comments on this clonotype: As yet, its antigen is unknown.

A process of 5'RACE template switching, which added a universal primer site and UMIs, was used to make TCR cDNA. In TCRdb, the 5' RACE reads were re-called with MiXCR into one record per CDR3 protein. The data show hundreds of thousands of distinct CDR3 sequences, less than 9.5% seen once. The clonotype comes from a man aged 18 to 29 who received the YFV17D yellow fever vaccine. The source was PBMCs, collected more than 35 days after the first yellow fever vaccination.

The DNA of the CDR3 is TGTGCCAGCAGTTACCCCCCGACGGACAGGGACGAGCAGTACTTC. Its protein is CASSYPPTDRDEQYF. The gene calls are TRBV6-5 and TRBJ2-7, with 8 bases identical to TRBD1. The CDR3 extends over 15 amino acids. CDR1 and CDR2 from the germline V gene are MNHEY and SVGAGI. V lost 2 bases, J lost 5 bases, and 8 bases stayed unmatched.